This TCR beta chain was found in a study of blood T cells in healthy people across ages. A word on this clonotype: What it binds is unknown.

Together with a sample-barcoded 5' primer, a J-beta primer mix was included in a second PCR lasting about 7 to 12 cycles. TCRdb ran MiXCR on the 5' RACE reads and lists one entry per CDR3 protein. The sample has about 580,000 distinct CDR3 sequences; more than 45% are singletons. V was shortened by 1 base and J by 6 bases, with 9 bases between the two germline ends. Per the germline V gene, CDR1 is SGHRS and CDR2 is YFSETQ. The CDR3 covers 13 residues. Regarding the study as a whole: With unsorted PBMCs, a conclusive comparison of naive versus antigen-experienced cells was not possible.

Input material: blood. This TCR came from an older man in good health. This chain links TRBV5-1 with TRBJ2-3; D is possibly TRBD2 (5 bases). In nucleotides, the CDR3 is TGCGCCAGCAGCTTGTTTGGCGGGGATACGCAGTATTTT. It translates to CASSLFGGDTQYF.